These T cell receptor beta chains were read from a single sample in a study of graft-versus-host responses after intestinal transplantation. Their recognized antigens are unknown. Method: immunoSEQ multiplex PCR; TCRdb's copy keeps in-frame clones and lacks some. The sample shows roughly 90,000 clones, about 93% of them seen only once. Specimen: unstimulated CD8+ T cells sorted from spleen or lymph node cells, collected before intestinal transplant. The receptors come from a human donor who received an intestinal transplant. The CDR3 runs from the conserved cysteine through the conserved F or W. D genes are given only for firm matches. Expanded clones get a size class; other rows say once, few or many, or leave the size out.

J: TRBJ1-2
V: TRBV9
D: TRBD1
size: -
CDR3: CASSVPGTGGGGYTF
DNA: TGTGCCAGCAGCGTCCCCGGGACAGGGGGCGGTGGCTACACCTTC

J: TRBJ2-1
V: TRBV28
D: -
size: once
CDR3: CASSLSGRGLPYNEQFF
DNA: TGTGCCAGCAGTTTATCTGGCAGGGGACTGCCCTACAATGAGCAGTTCTTC

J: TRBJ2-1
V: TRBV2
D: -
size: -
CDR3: CASRGSGRDNEQFF
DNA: TGTGCCAGCAGAGGGTCCGGCAGGGACAATGAGCAGTTCTTC

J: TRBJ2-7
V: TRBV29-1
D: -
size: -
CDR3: CSVGQGTVYEQYF
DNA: TGCAGCGTTGGACAAGGCACGGTCTACGAGCAGTACTTC

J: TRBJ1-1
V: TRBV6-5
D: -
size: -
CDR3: CASSWDIPQNTEAFF
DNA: TGTGCCAGCAGTTGGGACATCCCCCAAAACACTGAAGCTTTCTTT

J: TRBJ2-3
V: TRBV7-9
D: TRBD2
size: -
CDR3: CASSLMETSGPSTDTQYF
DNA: TGTGCCAGCAGCTTAATGGAGACTAGCGGACCTAGCACAGATACGCAGTATTTT

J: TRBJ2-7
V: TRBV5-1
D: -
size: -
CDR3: CASSSPEGQFDEQYF
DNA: TGCGCCAGCAGCTCCCCAGAGGGGCAGTTCGACGAGCAGTACTTC

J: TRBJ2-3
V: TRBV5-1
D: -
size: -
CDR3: CASSLQGDTQYF
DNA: TGCGCCAGCAGCTTGCAGGGAGATACGCAGTATTTT

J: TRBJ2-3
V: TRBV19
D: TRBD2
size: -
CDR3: CASSISGYLTDTQYF
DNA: TGTGCCAGTAGTATTAGCGGGTACCTCACAGATACGCAGTATTTT

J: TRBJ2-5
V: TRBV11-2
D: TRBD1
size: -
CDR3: CASSDRGLDGETQYF
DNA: TGTGCCAGCAGTGACAGGGGGCTCGATGGAGAGACCCAGTACTTC

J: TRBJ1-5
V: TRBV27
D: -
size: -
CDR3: CASSSQGIYQPQHF
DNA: TGTGCCAGCAGTTCACAGGGAATTTATCAGCCCCAGCATTTT

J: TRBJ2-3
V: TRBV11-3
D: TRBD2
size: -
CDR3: CASSLARSGGKPDTQYF
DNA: TGTGCCAGCAGCTTAGCCCGTAGCGGGGGTAAGCCAGATACGCAGTATTTT

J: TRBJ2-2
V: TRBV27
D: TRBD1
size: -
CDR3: CASSLSTGQYTGELFF
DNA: TGTGCCAGCAGTTTATCAACGGGACAGTACACCGGGGAGCTGTTTTTT

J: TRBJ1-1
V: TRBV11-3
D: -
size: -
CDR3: CASSLDTEAFF
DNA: TGTGCCAGCAGCTTAGATACTGAAGCTTTCTTT

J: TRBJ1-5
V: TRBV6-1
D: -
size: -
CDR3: CASSAGWSQPQHF
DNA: TGTGCCAGCAGTGCAGGGTGGAGTCAGCCCCAGCATTTT

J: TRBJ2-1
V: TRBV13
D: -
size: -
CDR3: CASSRDSTDNEQFF
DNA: TGTGCCAGCAGCCGGGACTCGACCGACAATGAGCAGTTCTTC

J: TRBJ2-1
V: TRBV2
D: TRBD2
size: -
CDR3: CARTAGGVAGLRNEQFF
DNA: TGTGCCAGAACGGCGGGAGGAGTCGCCGGACTTCGCAATGAGCAGTTCTTC

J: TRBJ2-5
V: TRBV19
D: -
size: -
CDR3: CASSTYPIFWDYQETQYF
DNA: TGTGCCAGTAGTACCTATCCTATTTTTTGGGACTACCAAGAGACCCAGTACTTC

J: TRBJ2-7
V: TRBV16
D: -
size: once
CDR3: CASSQSYEQYF
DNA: TGTGCCAGCAGCCAATCCTACGAGCAGTACTTC

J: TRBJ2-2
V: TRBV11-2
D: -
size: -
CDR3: CASSLLGELFF
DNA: TGTGCCAGCAGCTTACTTGGGGAGCTGTTTTTT

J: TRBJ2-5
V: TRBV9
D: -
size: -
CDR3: CASSAPRGETQYF
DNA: TGTGCCAGCAGCGCACCACGGGGGGAGACCCAGTACTTC

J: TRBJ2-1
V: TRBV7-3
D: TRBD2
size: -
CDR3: CASSLNGQWASGGSSYNEQFF
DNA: TGTGCCAGCAGCTTAAATGGGCAATGGGCTAGCGGGGGGAGCTCCTACAATGAGCAGTTCTTC

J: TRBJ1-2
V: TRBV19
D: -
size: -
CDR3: CASSIDPGANGYTF
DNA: TGTGCCAGTAGTATAGACCCGGGGGCAAATGGCTACACCTTC

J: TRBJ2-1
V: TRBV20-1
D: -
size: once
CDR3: CSALNAEQFF
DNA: TGCAGCGCCCTTAATGCTGAGCAGTTCTTC

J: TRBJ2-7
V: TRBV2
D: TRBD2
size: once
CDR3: CASSEPGLALLYEQYF
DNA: TGTGCCAGCAGTGAACCAGGACTAGCGTTGCTCTACGAGCAGTACTTC

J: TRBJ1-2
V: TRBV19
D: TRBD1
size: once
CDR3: CASHGQGPDGYTF
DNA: TGTGCCAGTCACGGACAGGGACCAGATGGCTACACCTTC

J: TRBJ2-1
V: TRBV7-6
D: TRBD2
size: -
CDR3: CASSLGFLAVGTLSSYNEQFF
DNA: TGTGCCAGCAGCTTAGGGTTCCTAGCGGTCGGAACCCTTAGCTCCTACAATGAGCAGTTCTTC

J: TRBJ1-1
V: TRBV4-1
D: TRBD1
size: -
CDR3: CASSLPQGAGGTEAFF
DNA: TGCGCCAGCAGCCTCCCACAGGGGGCTGGAGGCACTGAAGCTTTCTTT